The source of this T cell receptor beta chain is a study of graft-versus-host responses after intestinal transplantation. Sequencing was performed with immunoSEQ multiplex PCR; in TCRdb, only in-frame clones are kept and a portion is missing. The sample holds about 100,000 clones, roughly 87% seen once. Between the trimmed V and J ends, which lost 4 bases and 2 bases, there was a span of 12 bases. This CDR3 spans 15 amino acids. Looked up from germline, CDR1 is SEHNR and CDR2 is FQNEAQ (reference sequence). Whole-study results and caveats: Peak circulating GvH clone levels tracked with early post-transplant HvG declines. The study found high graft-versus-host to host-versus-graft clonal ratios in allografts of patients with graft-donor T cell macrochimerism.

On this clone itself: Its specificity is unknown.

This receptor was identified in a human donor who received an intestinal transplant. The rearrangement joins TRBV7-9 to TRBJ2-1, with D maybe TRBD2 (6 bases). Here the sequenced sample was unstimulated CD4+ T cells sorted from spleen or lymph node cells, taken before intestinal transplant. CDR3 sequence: CASSSSLAPYNEQFF. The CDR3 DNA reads TGTGCCAGCAGCTCGTCACTAGCTCCCTACAATGAGCAGTTCTTC.